Following are 11 T cell receptor beta chains from one sample sequenced in a study of monozygotic twins with inflammatory bowel disease. With the 5' RACE reads reprocessed, TCRdb shows one record per CDR3 protein and no DNA. Its table lists about 160,000 distinct CDR3 sequences. Sequencing was done on a sample of blood. The source of these receptors is a human donor with ulcerative colitis or Crohn's disease, or a healthy co-twin of an affected twin (not recorded which).

This chain connects TRBV7-9 to TRBJ1-1. This CDR3 contains 15 residues. The V gene's germline CDR1 is SEHNR and CDR2 FQNEAQ (reference sequence). The CDR3 here is CASSASTAAGTEAFF. Full variable domain (outside the CDR3, taken from reference TRBV7-9 and TRBJ1-1): DTGVSQNPRHKITKRGQNVTFRCDPISEHNRLYWYRQTLGQGPEFLTYFQNEAQLEKSRLLSDRFSAERPKGSFSTLEIQRTEQGDSAMYLCASSASTAAGTEAFFGQGTRLTVV.

The CDR3 sequence: CASVATRRSSSYNEQFF. This rearrangement joins TRBV25-1 to TRBJ2-1; TCRdb reports TRBD2, a call that lacks DNA to check it against. In germline, CDR1 is MGHDK, CDR2 SYGVNS. The CDR3 is made up of 17 amino acids.

The chain has TRBV27 and TRBJ2-1; lacking DNA, the TRBD2 call made by TCRdb goes unchecked. This CDR3 is built from 13 residues. Germline V gives CDR1 MNHEY, CDR2 SMNVEV (reference sequence). The CDR3 spells CASSEAGTSQQFF.

The rearrangement links TRBV27 to TRBJ1-2; absent DNA, TCRdb's TRBD1 call cannot be checked. Germline CDR1 is MNHEY and CDR2 is SMNVEV (reference sequence). The CDR3 loop spans 17 amino acids. The CDR3 is CASSKSHGTGANYGYTF.

The genes are TRBV15 and TRBJ2-2; the D call of TRBD1 rests on TCRdb alone, since no DNA is present to check it. This CDR3 has 17 amino acids. Per germline, CDR1 LNHNV and CDR2 YYDKDF (reference sequence). CDR3 sequence: CATSRDKVAVNTGELFF.

V usage is TRBV11-1 and J usage is TRBJ2-3; without DNA, the TCRdb call of TRBD2 cannot be checked. The CDR3 is 19 amino acids. Germline lookup yields CDR1 SGHAT and CDR2 FQDESV (reference sequence). Here the CDR3 reads CASSLPYGGLAGGTDTQYF.

J is TRBJ1-1 and V is TRBV6-6. The CDR3 totals 12 residues. Per germline, CDR1 MNHNY and CDR2 SVGAGI (reference sequence). CDR3 amino acids: CASNQPNTEAFF.

The chain links TRBV29-1 to TRBJ2-1; no DNA is available, so the TRBD2 call from TCRdb remains unchecked. Germline V gene data show CDR1 as SQVTM and CDR2 as ANQGSEA. This CDR3 is built from 16 residues. The CDR3 loop reads CSVTSGEASSYNEQFF.

This rearrangement joins TRBV6-2 or TRBV6-3 to TRBJ2-1; no DNA is available, so the TRBD2 call from TCRdb remains unchecked. Germline V gene sequence: CDR1 MNHEY, CDR2 SVGEGT. This CDR3 spans 18 amino acids. CDR3 in amino acids: CASRSGLALKSSYNEQFF.

V usage is TRBV10-3 and J usage is TRBJ1-4. CDR3 length: 12 amino acids. Germline CDR1 and CDR2: ENHRY and SYGVKD. CDR3: CAISEGDEKLFF.

This chain connects TRBV27 to TRBJ1-1. The CDR3 sequence is 12 residues long. Germline V gene lookup returns CDR1 MNHEY and CDR2 SMNVEV (reference sequence). CDR3 protein: CASSEDRTEAFF.